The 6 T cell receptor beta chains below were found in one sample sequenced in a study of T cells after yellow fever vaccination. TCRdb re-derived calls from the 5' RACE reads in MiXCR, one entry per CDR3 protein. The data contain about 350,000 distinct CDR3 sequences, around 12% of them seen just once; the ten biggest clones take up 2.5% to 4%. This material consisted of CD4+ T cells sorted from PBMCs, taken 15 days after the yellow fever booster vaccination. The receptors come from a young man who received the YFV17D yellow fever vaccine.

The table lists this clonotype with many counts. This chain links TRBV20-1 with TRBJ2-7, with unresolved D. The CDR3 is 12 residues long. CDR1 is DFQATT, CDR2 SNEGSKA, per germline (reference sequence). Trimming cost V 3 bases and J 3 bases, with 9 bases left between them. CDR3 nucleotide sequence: TGCAGTGCTAGGAGTGGTAACTACGAGCAGTACGTC. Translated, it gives CSARSGNYEQYV.

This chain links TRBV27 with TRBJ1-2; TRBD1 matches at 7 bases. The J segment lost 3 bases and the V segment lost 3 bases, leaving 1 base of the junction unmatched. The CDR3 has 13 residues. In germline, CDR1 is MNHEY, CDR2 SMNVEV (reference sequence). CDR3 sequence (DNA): TGTGCCAGCAGTTTCCAGGGGGACTATGGCTACACCTTC. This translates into CASSFQGDYGYTF.

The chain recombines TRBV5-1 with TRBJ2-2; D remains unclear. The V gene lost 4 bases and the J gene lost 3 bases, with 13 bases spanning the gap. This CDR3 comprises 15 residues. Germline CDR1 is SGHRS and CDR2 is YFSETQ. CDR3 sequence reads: CASSPLSADTGELFF. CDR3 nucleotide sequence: TGCGCCAGCAGCCCCCTCTCCGCGGACACCGGGGAGCTGTTTTTT.

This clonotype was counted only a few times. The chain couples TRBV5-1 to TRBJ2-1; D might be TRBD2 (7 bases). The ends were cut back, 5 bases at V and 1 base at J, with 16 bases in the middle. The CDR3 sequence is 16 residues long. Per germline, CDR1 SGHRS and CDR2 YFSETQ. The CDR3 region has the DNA TGCGCCAGCAGGGGCGTAGGGGGGGTGTCCTACAATGAGCAGTTCTTC. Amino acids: CASRGVGGVSYNEQFF.

In DNA, the CDR3 is TGTGCCACCAGTGACCCGACAGGGACAGGAGATACGCAGTATTTT. This translates into CATSDPTGTGDTQYF. The chain couples TRBV24-1 to TRBJ2-3; 8 nucleotides match TRBD1. Germline V gene sequence: CDR1 KGHDR, CDR2 SFDVKD. V shed 4 bases, J shed 5 bases, and the junction held 7 bases outside the gene matches. The CDR3 contains 15 residues.

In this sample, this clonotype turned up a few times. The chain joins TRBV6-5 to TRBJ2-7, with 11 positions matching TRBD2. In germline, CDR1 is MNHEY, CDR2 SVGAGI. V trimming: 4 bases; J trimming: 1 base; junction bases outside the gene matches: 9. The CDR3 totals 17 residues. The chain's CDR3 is CASSFSPVAGGSYEQYF. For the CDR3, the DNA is TGTGCCAGCAGTTTCAGCCCAGTAGCGGGGGGGTCCTACGAGCAGTACTTC.